The entry below gives a single T cell receptor (beta chain) sequence along with its context. Its target is not known. These data come from a study of cytotoxic CD8 clonotypes in ibrutinib-treated CLL. Looking at the study overall: Samples showed on average roughly 260,000 productive templates and roughly 90,000 productive rearrangements. Study-wide points: Before falling back toward baseline at progression, clonality had risen at the time of ibrutinib response. Collection times varied between progressing and sustained-remission patients. Researchers report that baseline clonality outpaced age-matched healthy donors and tracked circulating CD8+ T-cell counts.

Measured with immunoSEQ multiplex PCR; TCRdb has only the in-frame clones, and not every one. This sample has about 25,000 clones, with approximately 85% found just once. The input for sequencing was PBMCs, taken after 24 months of ibrutinib treatment. The receptor's source is a human donor with chronic lymphocytic leukemia.

The CDR3 region is CASSPLWTGVEELFF. The CDR3, as DNA: TGTGCCAGCAGCCCATTATGGACAGGGGTTGAGGAGCTGTTTTTT. V and J are TRBV11-2 and TRBJ2-2; 9 nucleotides align to TRBD1. The CDR3 consists of 15 residues. Germline-derived CDR1 and CDR2 are SGHAT and FQNNGV. V shed 5 bases, J shed 10 bases, and the junction held 11 bases outside the gene matches.